Shown below are 6 T cell receptor beta chains from a single sample sequenced in a study of blood T cell repertoires in COVID-19. Method: immunoSEQ multiplex PCR; TCRdb's copy keeps in-frame clones and lacks some. In the table there are nearly 200,000 clones, around four fifths of which are singletons. The specimen sequenced was peripheral blood. The origin of the receptors is a human donor in a cohort sampled during active COVID-19.

The chain recombines TRBV2 with TRBJ2-3; 9 nucleotides agree with TRBD2. V trimming: 7 bases; J trimming: 0 bases; junction bases outside the gene matches: 2. Germline V gene data show CDR1 as SNHLY and CDR2 as FYNNEI. This CDR3 contains 14 residues. The CDR3 DNA reads TGTGCCAGCAATCTAGCGGGGAGCACAGATACGCAGTATTTT. This codes for CASNLAGSTDTQYF.

Notes on this clone: Compared with germline, one end of the junction differs, possibly owing to a read error. This sequence joins TRBV7-7 and TRBJ2-4; TRBD2 matches at 7 bases. The CDR3 extends over 13 amino acids. Germline V lookup: CDR1 SSHAT, CDR2 FNYEAQ (reference sequence). For the CDR3, the DNA is TGTGCTAGCAGCAGAGACCGGGAGGCCATTCAGTACTTC. Translation gives CASSRDREAIQYF. Full variable domain (outside the CDR3, taken from reference TRBV7-7 and TRBJ2-4): GAGVSQSPRYKVTKRGQDVTLRCDPISSHATLYWYQQALGQGPEFLTYFNYEAQPDKSGLPSDRFSAERPEGSISTLTIQRTEQRDSAMYRCASSRDREAIQYFGAGTRLSVL.

This chain links TRBV5-6 with TRBJ2-5; D is ambiguous. The CDR3 totals 13 residues. Trimming shortened V by 0 bases and J by 5 bases, and 8 bases separated the two germline ends. Germline assignment: CDR1 SGHDT and CDR2 YYEEEE. CDR3 in amino acids: CASSLALRETQYF. CDR3 nucleotides: TGTGCCAGCAGCTTGGCTTTGCGGGAGACCCAGTACTTC.

The chain couples TRBV11-2 to TRBJ1-6; no definite D call. This CDR3 is 17 amino acids long. Germline CDR1 is SGHAT and CDR2 is FQNNGV. V lost 1 base and J 0 bases, leaving 10 bases between the germline ends. CDR3 sequence reads: CASSLASRSSYNSPLHF. For the CDR3, the DNA is TGTGCCAGCAGCTTAGCGTCGCGGAGCTCCTATAATTCACCCCTCCACTTT.

This clone was picked up one time. The V and J genes are TRBV4-2 and TRBJ2-7, with 10 bases aligning to TRBD2. CDR3 length equals 16 residues. Germline lookup yields CDR1 LGHNA and CDR2 YNFKEQ. V lost 0 bases to trimming and J lost 6 bases; unmatched junction nucleotides: 8. The CDR3 nucleotides are TGTGCCAGCAGCCAAGACCGAGCGGGAGGGCCCGGCGAGCAGTACTTC. Encoded protein: CASSQDRAGGPGEQYF.

This rearrangement joins TRBV29-1 to TRBJ2-1; no clear D. Trimming left V 7 bases short and J 10 bases short, with 11 bases between. The CDR3 consists of 10 residues. Germline loops: CDR1 SQVTM, CDR2 ANQGSEA. The CDR3 sequence: CSAASPEQFF. In DNA form, the CDR3 reads TGCAGCGCCGCTAGTCCCGAGCAGTTCTTC.